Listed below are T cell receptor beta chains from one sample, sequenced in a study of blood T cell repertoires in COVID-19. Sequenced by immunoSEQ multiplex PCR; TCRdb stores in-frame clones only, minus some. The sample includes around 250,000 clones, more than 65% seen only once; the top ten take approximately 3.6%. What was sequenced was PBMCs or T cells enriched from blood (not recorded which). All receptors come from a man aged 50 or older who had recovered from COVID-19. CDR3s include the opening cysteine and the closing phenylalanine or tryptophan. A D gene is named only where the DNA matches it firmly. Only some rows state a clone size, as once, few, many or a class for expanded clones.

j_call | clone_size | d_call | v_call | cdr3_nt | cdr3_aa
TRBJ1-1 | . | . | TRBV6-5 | TGTGCCAGCAGTTTGGCGTCGGGGTTTGGAGCTTTCTTT | CASSLASGFGAFF
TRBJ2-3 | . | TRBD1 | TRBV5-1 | TGCGCCAGCAGCTTGGGTGACAGGGGCATTTCGGATACGCAGTATTTT | CASSLGDRGISDTQYF
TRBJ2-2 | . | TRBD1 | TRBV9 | TGTGCCAGCAGCTTGACAGGGGGCGCTTCCCCCGGGGAGCTGTTTTTT | CASSLTGGASPGELFF
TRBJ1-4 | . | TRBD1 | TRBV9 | TGTGCCAGCAGCGTAGACGCCGCGGGACAGGGAGCAACTAATGAAAAACTGTTTTTT | CASSVDAAGQGATNEKLFF
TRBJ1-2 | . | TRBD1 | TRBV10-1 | TGCGCCAGCAGCTTGGGACAGGGCCATGGCTACACCTTC | CASSLGQGHGYTF
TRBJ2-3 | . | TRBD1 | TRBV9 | TGTGCCAGCAGCGAGGGGGCCTCTCCCCGCACAGATACGCAGTATTTT | CASSEGASPRTDTQYF
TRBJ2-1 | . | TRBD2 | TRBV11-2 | TGTGCCAGCACCTTCATGCGGGGGGCGAGGAATGAGCAGTTCTTC | CASTFMRGARNEQFF
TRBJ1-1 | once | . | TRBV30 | TGTGCCTGGAGTTTGGCGACACAGAACACTGAAGCTTTCTTT | CAWSLATQNTEAFF
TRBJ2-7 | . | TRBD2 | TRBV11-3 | TGTGCCAGCAGCCCGGGGACTAGCGGGAGCGTATCCTACGAGCAGTACTTC | CASSPGTSGSVSYEQYF
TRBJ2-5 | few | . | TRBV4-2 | TGTGCCAGCAGCCAAGAACCCGGAGAGACCCAGTACTTC | CASSQEPGETQYF
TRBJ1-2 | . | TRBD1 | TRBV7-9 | TGTGCCAGCAGCTCGTCCTTGGGACAGCATTACTATGGCTACACCTTC | CASSSSLGQHYYGYTF
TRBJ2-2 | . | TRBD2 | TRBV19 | TGTGCCAGTAGTCGGACTAGCGGGGGGACCGGGAACACCGGGGAGCTGTTTTTT | CASSRTSGGTGNTGELFF
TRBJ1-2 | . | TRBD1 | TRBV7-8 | TGTGCCAGCAGCTTATCGTCGACAGGGGGACGAGTCGGCTATGGCTACACCTTC | CASSLSSTGGRVGYGYTF
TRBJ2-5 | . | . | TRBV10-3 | TGTGCCATCAGCTTCAGAGGGACCCAGTACTTC | CAISFRGTQYF
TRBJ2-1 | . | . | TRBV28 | TGTGCCAGCAGTTTGACCCTTTGGAGTTCCGACAATGAGCAGTTCTTC | CASSLTLWSSDNEQFF
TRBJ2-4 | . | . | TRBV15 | TGTGCCACCAGCCCTGACTTCTTAAACATTCAGTACTTC | CATSPDFLNIQYF
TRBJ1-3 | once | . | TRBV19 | TGTGCCAGTAGTATAGACCCCACAGGGTACGGAAACACCATATATTTT | CASSIDPTGYGNTIYF
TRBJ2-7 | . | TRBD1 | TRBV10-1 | TGCGCCAGCAGTGAGTCGACAGGGGGCTTTTGGTACGAGCAGTACTTC | CASSESTGGFWYEQYF
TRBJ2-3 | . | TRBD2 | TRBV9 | TGTGCCAGCAGCGTAGGTCTAGCGGGAGGGCTTGCAGATACGCAGTATTTT | CASSVGLAGGLADTQYF